A selection of T cell receptor beta chains follows, all from one sample in a study of blood T cell repertoires in COVID-19. Data came from immunoSEQ multiplex PCR; TCRdb stores just in-frame clones and leaves some out. The sample holds roughly 40,000 clones; around 91% are singletons and the top ten take around 2.9%. The source material was peripheral blood. These receptors came from a man in his fifties with active COVID-19. Each CDR3 is given with its conserved first and last residue. D genes are given only for firm matches. Some rows have no size entry. The others give once, few or many, or a class for an expanded clone.

J gene: TRBJ1-2; clone size: NA; D gene: TRBD1; V gene: TRBV11-2; CDR3 protein: CASSQGQGAGGYTF; CDR3 DNA: TGTGCCAGCAGCCAGGGACAGGGGGCGGGTGGCTACACCTTC
J gene: TRBJ1-5; clone size: NA; D gene: NA; V gene: TRBV19; CDR3 protein: CASSIVSNSNQPQHF; CDR3 DNA: TGTGCCAGTAGTATAGTGTCCAATAGCAATCAGCCCCAGCATTTT
J gene: TRBJ1-1; clone size: NA; D gene: TRBD1; V gene: TRBV18; CDR3 protein: CASSAYRGEAFF; CDR3 DNA: TGTGCCAGCTCAGCCTACAGGGGGGAAGCTTTCTTT
J gene: TRBJ1-3; clone size: NA; D gene: TRBD1; V gene: TRBV2; CDR3 protein: CASRPGQRNTIYF; CDR3 DNA: TGTGCCAGCAGGCCGGGACAGCGAAACACCATATATTTT
J gene: TRBJ1-1; clone size: NA; D gene: NA; V gene: TRBV2; CDR3 protein: CASRDTENTEAFF; CDR3 DNA: TGTGCCAGCAGGGACACGGAGAACACTGAAGCTTTCTTT
J gene: TRBJ1-6; clone size: NA; D gene: NA; V gene: TRBV28; CDR3 protein: CASSWESSYNSPLHF; CDR3 DNA: TGTGCCAGCAGTTGGGAGAGCTCCTATAATTCACCCCTCCACTTT
J gene: TRBJ1-4; clone size: medium-sized; D gene: NA; V gene: TRBV5-1; CDR3 protein: CASSLGQTTNEKLFF; CDR3 DNA: TGCGCCAGCAGCTTGGGACAGACAACTAATGAAAAACTGTTTTTT
J gene: TRBJ1-6; clone size: NA; D gene: NA; V gene: TRBV19; CDR3 protein: CASSIDFEGTLHF; CDR3 DNA: TGTGCCAGTAGTATAGATTTCGAGGGGACACTCCACTTT
J gene: TRBJ1-1; clone size: NA; D gene: NA; V gene: TRBV19; CDR3 protein: CASSEGLGTEAFF; CDR3 DNA: TGTGCCAGTAGTGAGGGCTTGGGCACTGAAGCTTTCTTT
J gene: TRBJ2-7; clone size: NA; D gene: TRBD1; V gene: TRBV7-9; CDR3 protein: CASSRISQGAYEQYF; CDR3 DNA: TGTGCCAGCAGCCGTATCTCACAGGGGGCATACGAGCAGTACTTC
J gene: TRBJ2-7; clone size: NA; D gene: TRBD2; V gene: TRBV27; CDR3 protein: CASSFGGVGPSYEQYF; CDR3 DNA: TGTGCCAGCAGTTTTGGGGGGGTAGGGCCCTCCTACGAGCAGTACTTC
J gene: TRBJ1-2; clone size: NA; D gene: NA; V gene: TRBV6-2/TRBV6-3; CDR3 protein: CASSQGLTLHGYTF; CDR3 DNA: TGTGCCAGCAGCCAGGGACTGACTCTACATGGCTACACCTTC
J gene: TRBJ2-1; clone size: NA; D gene: NA; V gene: TRBV2; CDR3 protein: CASSRQGGVYNEQFF; CDR3 DNA: TGTGCCAGCAGTCGTCAGGGGGGAGTCTACAATGAGCAGTTCTTC
J gene: TRBJ1-1; clone size: NA; D gene: NA; V gene: TRBV6-5; CDR3 protein: CASRTNRQANTEAFF; CDR3 DNA: TGTGCCAGCAGGACTAACCGACAGGCCAACACTGAAGCTTTCTTT
J gene: TRBJ2-1; clone size: NA; D gene: NA; V gene: TRBV5-1; CDR3 protein: CASRSSYNEQFF; CDR3 DNA: TGCGCCAGCAGGAGCTCCTACAATGAGCAGTTCTTC
J gene: TRBJ1-2; clone size: NA; D gene: NA; V gene: TRBV3-1/TRBV3-2; CDR3 protein: CASSLEAGTNYGYTF; CDR3 DNA: TGTGCCAGCAGCCTAGAAGCCGGGACAAACTATGGCTACACCTTC
J gene: TRBJ1-4; clone size: NA; D gene: NA; V gene: TRBV5-1; CDR3 protein: CASSLANGNEKLFF; CDR3 DNA: TGCGCCAGCAGCTTGGCCAACGGGAATGAAAAACTGTTTTTT
J gene: TRBJ2-1; clone size: NA; D gene: NA; V gene: TRBV5-1; CDR3 protein: CASSLNGDEQFF; CDR3 DNA: TGCGCCAGCAGCTTGAACGGTGATGAGCAGTTCTTC
J gene: TRBJ2-3; clone size: NA; D gene: TRBD1; V gene: TRBV12-5; CDR3 protein: CASGSGQGADTQYF; CDR3 DNA: TGTGCTAGTGGTTCGGGACAGGGAGCAGATACGCAGTATTTT
J gene: TRBJ1-1; clone size: NA; D gene: TRBD1; V gene: TRBV6-5; CDR3 protein: CASSLRDREAEAFF; CDR3 DNA: TGTGCCAGCAGTCTGAGGGACAGGGAGGCTGAAGCTTTCTTT
J gene: TRBJ1-4; clone size: NA; D gene: TRBD1; V gene: TRBV2; CDR3 protein: CASSESRGVGEKLFF; CDR3 DNA: TGTGCCAGCAGTGAATCCAGGGGGGTGGGTGAAAAACTGTTTTTT
J gene: TRBJ1-2; clone size: NA; D gene: NA; V gene: TRBV28; CDR3 protein: CASSPPTIASDYGYTF; CDR3 DNA: TGTGCCAGCAGCCCTCCCACTATTGCCAGTGACTATGGCTACACCTTC
J gene: TRBJ1-1; clone size: NA; D gene: NA; V gene: TRBV12-3/TRBV12-4; CDR3 protein: CASSLFEGTEAFF; CDR3 DNA: TGTGCCAGCAGCCTCTTCGAGGGCACTGAAGCTTTCTTT
J gene: TRBJ1-1; clone size: NA; D gene: NA; V gene: TRBV12-3/TRBV12-4; CDR3 protein: CASSPLTTEAFF; CDR3 DNA: TGTGCCAGCAGTCCACTAACCACTGAAGCTTTCTTT
J gene: TRBJ1-5; clone size: few; D gene: NA; V gene: TRBV6-5; CDR3 protein: CASSYSTGSGQPQHF; CDR3 DNA: TGTGCCAGCAGTTACTCGACGGGGTCGGGACAGCCCCAGCATTTT
J gene: TRBJ2-1; clone size: NA; D gene: TRBD1; V gene: TRBV6-5; CDR3 protein: CASSTPTGGQFF; CDR3 DNA: TGTGCCAGCAGTACCCCGACAGGGGGTCAGTTCTTC
J gene: TRBJ2-1; clone size: NA; D gene: NA; V gene: TRBV5-1; CDR3 protein: CATRQGNEQFF; CDR3 DNA: TGCGCCACCCGGCAGGGGAATGAGCAGTTCTTC
J gene: TRBJ2-1; clone size: NA; D gene: TRBD2; V gene: TRBV15; CDR3 protein: CATSRVGTSGGPEQFF; CDR3 DNA: TGTGCCACCAGCAGAGTCGGGACTAGCGGGGGCCCTGAGCAGTTCTTC
J gene: TRBJ2-7; clone size: NA; D gene: NA; V gene: TRBV7-9; CDR3 protein: CASSPEGRPYEQYF; CDR3 DNA: TGTGCCAGCAGCCCAGAGGGCAGACCGTACGAGCAGTACTTC
J gene: TRBJ2-2; clone size: NA; D gene: TRBD1; V gene: TRBV28; CDR3 protein: CASSDRGQTGELFF; CDR3 DNA: TGTGCCAGCAGCGACAGGGGGCAGACCGGGGAGCTGTTTTTT
J gene: TRBJ1-6; clone size: NA; D gene: TRBD1; V gene: TRBV19; CDR3 protein: CASSRDSIDSPLHF; CDR3 DNA: TGTGCCAGTAGTAGGGACAGCATTGATTCACCCCTCCACTTT
J gene: TRBJ2-7; clone size: NA; D gene: TRBD1; V gene: TRBV5-6; CDR3 protein: CASSLGPGGPNEQYF; CDR3 DNA: TGTGCCAGCAGCTTGGGGCCAGGGGGCCCCAACGAGCAGTACTTC
J gene: TRBJ1-5; clone size: NA; D gene: TRBD1; V gene: TRBV9; CDR3 protein: CASSPDRDNQPQHF; CDR3 DNA: TGTGCCAGCAGCCCGGACAGGGACAATCAGCCCCAGCATTTT
J gene: TRBJ2-3; clone size: NA; D gene: NA; V gene: TRBV9; CDR3 protein: CASSVLTDTQYF; CDR3 DNA: TGTGCCAGCAGCGTACTGACAGATACGCAGTATTTT
J gene: TRBJ2-2; clone size: NA; D gene: TRBD1; V gene: TRBV4-2; CDR3 protein: CASSQDRGGSTGELFF; CDR3 DNA: TGTGCCAGCAGCCAAGATAGAGGGGGCAGCACCGGGGAGCTGTTTTTT
J gene: TRBJ2-5; clone size: once; D gene: TRBD2; V gene: TRBV6-1; CDR3 protein: CASSEGLAGSETQYF; CDR3 DNA: TGTGCCAGCAGTGAAGGATTAGCGGGGTCAGAGACCCAGTACTTC
J gene: TRBJ1-5; clone size: NA; D gene: NA; V gene: TRBV30; CDR3 protein: CAWSGQNQPQHF; CDR3 DNA: TGTGCCTGGAGCGGACAAAATCAGCCCCAGCATTTT
J gene: TRBJ1-2; clone size: NA; D gene: NA; V gene: TRBV7-8; CDR3 protein: CASSYSGGNMNYGYTF; CDR3 DNA: TGTGCCAGCAGCTACAGCGGGGGGAACATGAACTATGGCTACACCTTC
J gene: TRBJ1-1; clone size: NA; D gene: NA; V gene: TRBV5-8; CDR3 protein: CASSLARGTSRAAFF; CDR3 DNA: TGTGCCAGCAGCTTGGCTCGGGGGACGAGTCGCGCGGCTTTCTTT
J gene: TRBJ1-6; clone size: NA; D gene: TRBD1; V gene: TRBV9; CDR3 protein: CASSVEDRRRPLHF; CDR3 DNA: TGTGCCAGCAGCGTAGAGGACAGGCGGAGACCCCTCCACTTT
J gene: TRBJ2-2; clone size: once; D gene: TRBD2; V gene: TRBV27; CDR3 protein: CASSLSGVPITGELFF; CDR3 DNA: TGTGCCAGCAGTCTTAGCGGGGTCCCGATTACCGGGGAGCTGTTTTTT
J gene: TRBJ2-1; clone size: NA; D gene: TRBD2; V gene: TRBV18; CDR3 protein: CASSPSRTSGGGEQFF; CDR3 DNA: TGTGCCAGCTCACCGTCTAGGACTAGCGGGGGTGGTGAGCAGTTCTTC
J gene: TRBJ2-7; clone size: NA; D gene: NA; V gene: TRBV2; CDR3 protein: CASRDSYIGPQYEQYF; CDR3 DNA: TGTGCCAGCAGGGACTCCTATATTGGGCCGCAATACGAGCAGTACTTC
J gene: TRBJ2-3; clone size: NA; D gene: NA; V gene: TRBV6-5; CDR3 protein: CASSYSARITDTQYF; CDR3 DNA: TGTGCCAGCAGTTACTCAGCTAGAATCACAGATACGCAGTATTTT
J gene: TRBJ2-7; clone size: NA; D gene: NA; V gene: TRBV4-2; CDR3 protein: CASSQDHGGGSYEQYF; CDR3 DNA: TGTGCCAGCAGCCAAGATCACGGTGGCGGCTCCTACGAGCAGTACTTC
J gene: TRBJ2-5; clone size: NA; D gene: NA; V gene: TRBV28; CDR3 protein: CASSAAGVETQYF; CDR3 DNA: TGTGCCAGCAGTGCAGCAGGTGTGGAGACCCAGTACTTC
J gene: TRBJ2-4; clone size: once; D gene: NA; V gene: TRBV7-2; CDR3 protein: CASSLGHTKNIQYF; CDR3 DNA: TGTGCCAGCAGCTTGGGACACACCAAAAACATTCAGTACTTC
J gene: TRBJ1-1; clone size: NA; D gene: NA; V gene: TRBV5-4; CDR3 protein: CASSFSQNTEAFF; CDR3 DNA: TGTGCCAGCAGCTTTAGTCAGAACACTGAAGCTTTCTTT
J gene: TRBJ2-7; clone size: NA; D gene: TRBD2; V gene: TRBV28; CDR3 protein: CASQPTGTSGYEQYF; CDR3 DNA: TGTGCCAGCCAACCCACCGGGACTAGCGGTTACGAGCAGTACTTC
J gene: TRBJ1-3; clone size: NA; D gene: TRBD1; V gene: TRBV19; CDR3 protein: CASTSSQGTGGNTIYF; CDR3 DNA: TGTGCCAGTACCTCATCCCAAGGGACAGGCGGAAACACCATATATTTT
J gene: TRBJ2-2; clone size: few; D gene: NA; V gene: TRBV7-3; CDR3 protein: CASSLSLGGELFF; CDR3 DNA: TGTGCCAGCAGCTTATCGCTCGGCGGGGAGCTGTTTTTT
J gene: TRBJ1-2; clone size: NA; D gene: TRBD1; V gene: TRBV9; CDR3 protein: CASSASGTGHGYTF; CDR3 DNA: TGTGCCAGCAGCGCATCCGGGACAGGGCACGGCTACACCTTC
J gene: TRBJ2-7; clone size: NA; D gene: NA; V gene: TRBV11-2; CDR3 protein: CASSLAGSSYEQYF; CDR3 DNA: TGTGCCAGCAGCTTAGCGGGAAGCTCCTACGAGCAGTACTTC
J gene: TRBJ1-5; clone size: NA; D gene: NA; V gene: TRBV28; CDR3 protein: CASSYESGHLSNQPQHF; CDR3 DNA: TGTGCCAGCAGTTATGAATCGGGACATCTTAGCAATCAGCCCCAGCATTTT
J gene: TRBJ1-6; clone size: once; D gene: NA; V gene: TRBV18; CDR3 protein: CASSPTDNRNSPLHF; CDR3 DNA: TGTGCCAGCTCACCTACGGACAATCGAAATTCACCCCTCCACTTT